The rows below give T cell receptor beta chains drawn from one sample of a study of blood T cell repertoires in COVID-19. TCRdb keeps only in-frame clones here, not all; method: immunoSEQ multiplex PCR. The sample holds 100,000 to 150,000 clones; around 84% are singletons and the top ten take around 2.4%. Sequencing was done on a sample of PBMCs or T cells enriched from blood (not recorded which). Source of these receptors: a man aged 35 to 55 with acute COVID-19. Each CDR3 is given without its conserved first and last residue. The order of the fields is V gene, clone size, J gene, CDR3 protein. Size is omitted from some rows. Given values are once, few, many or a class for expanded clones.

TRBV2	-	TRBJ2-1	ASTQGLYNEQF
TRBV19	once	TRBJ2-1	ATVGGLVLNEQF
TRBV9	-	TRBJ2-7	ASSVATGPSYEQY
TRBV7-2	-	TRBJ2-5	ASSLYSQETQY
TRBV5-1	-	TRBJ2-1	ASSLAPGLAGGSDEQF
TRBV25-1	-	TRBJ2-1	ASSGHQRDEQF
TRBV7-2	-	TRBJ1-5	ASSQDRGRKQPQH
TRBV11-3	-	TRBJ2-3	ASSRTNTDTQY
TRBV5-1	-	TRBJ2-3	ASSLRLAGEAGTQY
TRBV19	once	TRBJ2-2	ASSIRGNTGELF
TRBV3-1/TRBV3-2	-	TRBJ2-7	ASSQDTREQY
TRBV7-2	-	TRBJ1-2	ASSFLTEFYGYT
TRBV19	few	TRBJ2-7	ASSIVSGTSMIGEQY
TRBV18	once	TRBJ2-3	ASSHRDIDTQY
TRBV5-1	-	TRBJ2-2	ASSILPGQIFTGELF
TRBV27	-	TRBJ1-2	ASGPGQDYGYT
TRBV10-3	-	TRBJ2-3	AISLTGQGARDTQY
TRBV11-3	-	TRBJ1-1	ASSFGHSEAF
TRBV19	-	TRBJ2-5	ASSAYPGGLAGVEETQY
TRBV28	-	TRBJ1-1	ASSLGGTGTEAF
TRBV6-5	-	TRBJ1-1	ATTGQSTEAF
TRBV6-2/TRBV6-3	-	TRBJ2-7	ASSPAGTLQAEQY
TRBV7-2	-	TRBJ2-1	ASSLTGFNEQF
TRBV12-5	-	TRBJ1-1	ASGSSLDTEAF
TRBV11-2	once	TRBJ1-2	ASSPQGAQSGYT
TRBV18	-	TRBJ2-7	ASSRTETYEQY
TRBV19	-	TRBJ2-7	ASSDSGGHNEQY
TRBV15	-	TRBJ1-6	ATSRDAGQDLNSPLH
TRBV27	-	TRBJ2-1	ASSLLAGENNEQF
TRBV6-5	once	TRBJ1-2	ASSGTGGFGYT
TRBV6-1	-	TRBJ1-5	ASSEKGAQPQH
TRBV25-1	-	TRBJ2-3	ASSEHDGTSTDTQY
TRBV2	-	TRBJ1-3	ASSPSGGNSGNTIY
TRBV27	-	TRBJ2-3	ASSFTRGLRDTQY
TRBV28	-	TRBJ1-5	ASSSGTGINQPQH
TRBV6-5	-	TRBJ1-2	ASSYSRPEGGYGYT
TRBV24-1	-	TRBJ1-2	ATSGGGSGYT
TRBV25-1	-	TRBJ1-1	ASSDPGENTEAF
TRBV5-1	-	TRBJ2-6	ASSPPGLGAGANVLT
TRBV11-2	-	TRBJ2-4	ASSRLAGGENIQY
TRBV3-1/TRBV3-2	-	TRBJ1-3	ASSLTDKRNTIY
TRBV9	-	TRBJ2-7	ASGQGKSEQY
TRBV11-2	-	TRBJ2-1	ASSLEGLAPYNEQF
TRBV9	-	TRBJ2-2	ASSPTGTSGAGELF
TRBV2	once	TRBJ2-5	AMKGQGEETQY
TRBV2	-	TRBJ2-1	ASARLVSSYNEQF
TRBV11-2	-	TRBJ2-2	ASSLQASGNTGELF
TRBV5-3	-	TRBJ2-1	ARSLRSCSGSSYNEQF